This T cell receptor (beta chain) was observed in a study of blood T cell repertoires in COVID-19. Looking at the study overall: Collection of acute and convalescent COVID-19 samples took place in the United States, Italy and Spain. Sample material is recorded as cDNA or gDNA derived from T cells, B-cell-depleted T cells, or PBMCs.

Methods used by the authors: The authors estimated nucleated cell counts from reference gene primer amplification. Method: immunoSEQ multiplex PCR; TCRdb's copy keeps in-frame clones and lacks some. V and J calls and clone size come straight from that table; D and trimming were deduced from the DNA. The profile shows 45,000 or so clones, 87% of them singletons. Enrolment of Seattle patients took place during active infection, and they were followed longitudinally. The V gene's germline CDR1 is MDHEN and CDR2 SYDVKM. Trimming pared 5 bases from V and 1 base from J, leaving 5 bases between. CDR3 size: 12 residues.

V gene TRBV28 combines with J gene TRBJ1-2, with no clear D. Sequenced sample: peripheral blood. The TCR sequence derives from a woman aged 80 or over with COVID-19, enrolled during active disease. The CDR3 loop reads CASSTVNYGYTF. Written as DNA, the CDR3 is TGTGCCAGCAGTACAGTTAACTATGGCTACACCTTC.